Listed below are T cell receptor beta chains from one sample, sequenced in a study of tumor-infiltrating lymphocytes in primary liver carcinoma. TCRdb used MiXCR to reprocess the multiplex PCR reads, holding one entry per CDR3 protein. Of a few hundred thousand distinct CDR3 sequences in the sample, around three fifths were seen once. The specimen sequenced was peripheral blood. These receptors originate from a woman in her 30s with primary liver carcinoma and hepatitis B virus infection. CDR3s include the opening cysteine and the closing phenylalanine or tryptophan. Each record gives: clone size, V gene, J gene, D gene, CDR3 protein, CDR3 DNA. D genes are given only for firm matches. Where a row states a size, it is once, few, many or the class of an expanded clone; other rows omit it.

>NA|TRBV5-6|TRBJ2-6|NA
CASSLHSWGANVLTF
TGTGCCAGCAGCTTACATTCCTGGGGGGCCAACGTCCTGACTTTC
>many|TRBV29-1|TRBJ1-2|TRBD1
CSAGGQGYGYTF
TGCAGCGCGGGGGGACAGGGGTATGGCTACACCTTC
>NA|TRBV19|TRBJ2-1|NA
CASSKVSRAGEQFF
TGTGCCAGTAGTAAAGTAAGCAGGGCTGGTGAGCAGTTCTTC
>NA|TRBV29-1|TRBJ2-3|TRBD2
CGGSGTSYATQYF
TGCGGCGGCTCCGGGACTAGCTACGCTACGCAGTATTTT
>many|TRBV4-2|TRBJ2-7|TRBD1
CASSQAGQGSEQYF
TGTGCCAGCAGCCAAGCGGGACAGGGAAGCGAGCAGTACTTC
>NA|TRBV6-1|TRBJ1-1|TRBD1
CASSERGHTEALF
TGTGCCAGCAGTGAAAGGGGGCATACTGAAGCTTTGTTT
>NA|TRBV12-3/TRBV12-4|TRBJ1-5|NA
CASSLSPTLKANQSQHF
TGTGCCAGCAGTTTAAGCCCGACTCTAAAGGCGAATCAGTCCCAGCATTTT
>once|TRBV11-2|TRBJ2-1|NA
CASSFTGGLVGEQFF
TGTGCCAGCAGTTTTACCGGGGGGCTGGTAGGTGAGCAGTTCTTC
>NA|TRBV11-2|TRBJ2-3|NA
CAISLGGRTLDTQYF
TGCGCCATCAGCTTAGGGGGGCGTACCTTAGATACGCAGTATTTT
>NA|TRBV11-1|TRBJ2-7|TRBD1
CISSLDRDEQYF
TGTATCAGCAGCCTTGACAGGGACGAGCAGTATTTC
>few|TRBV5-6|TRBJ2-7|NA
CASSRSVGYEQYF
TGTGCCAGCAGCCGCAGTGTAGGGTACGAGCAGTACTTC
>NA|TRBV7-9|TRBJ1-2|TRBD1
CAGEAGTGGAGDCTF
TGTGCCGGAGAAGCGGGGACAGGGGGCGCCGGTGACTGCACCTTC
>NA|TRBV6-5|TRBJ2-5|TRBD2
CASRGSGRYQEAQYF
TGTGCCAGCAGAGGTAGCGGGAGGTATCAAGAGGCCCAGTACTTC
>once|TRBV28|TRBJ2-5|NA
CASSLSRTIVGTQYF
TGTGCCAGCAGTTTATCTCGGACTATAGTGGGGACCCAGTACTTC
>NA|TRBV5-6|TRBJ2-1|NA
CASSLAACGTLHREQLF
TGTGCCAGCAGCTTGGCGGCGTGCGGGACCCTACATAGGGAGCAGCTCTTC
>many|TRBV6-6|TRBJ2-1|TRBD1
CASSPRTGNNEQFF
TGTGCCAGCAGTCCAAGGACAGGGAACAATGAGCAGTTCTTC
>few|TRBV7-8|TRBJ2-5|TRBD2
CASSRRGLAGQETQYF
TGTGCCAGCAGCCGGAGGGGTCTAGCGGGACAAGAGACCCAGTACTTC
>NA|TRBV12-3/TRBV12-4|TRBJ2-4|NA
CASSLNRHIQYF
TGTGCCAGCAGTTTAAATCGGCACATTCAGTACTTC
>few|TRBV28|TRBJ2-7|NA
CASSTDLEDEQYF
TGTGCCAGCAGTACCGACCTAGAGGACGAGCAGTACTTC
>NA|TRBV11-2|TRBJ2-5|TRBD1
CASSYVAGQGRETQYF
TGTGCCAGCAGTTACGTCGCAGGACAGGGGCGAGAGACCCAGTACTTC
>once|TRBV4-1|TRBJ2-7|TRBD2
CVSNQVGLAGAEYEQYF
TGCGTCAGCAACCAAGTGGGGCTAGCGGGGGCCGAATACGAGCAGTACTTC
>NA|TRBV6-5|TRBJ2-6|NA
CATLRQTGANVLTF
TGTGCCACCTTGAGACAAACTGGGGCCAACGTCCTGACTTTC
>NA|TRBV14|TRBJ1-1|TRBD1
CASSDGQANTEAFF
TGTGCCAGCAGCGACGGACAGGCGAACACTGAAGCTTTCTTT
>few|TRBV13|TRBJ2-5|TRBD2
CASSLPGGTETQYF
TGTGCCAGCAGCCTCCCGGGGGGGACCGAGACCCAGTACTTC